The subject of this entry is one T cell receptor beta chain. The antigen is not known. The assay was immunoSEQ multiplex PCR, and TCRdb's table has in-frame clones only and misses some. The sample comprises about 97,000 clones, more than 70% of which are singletons, and roughly an eighth rests with the top ten. V lost 2 bases and J 2 bases, leaving 22 bases between the germline ends. Germline loops: CDR1 ENHRY, CDR2 SYGVKD. The CDR3 has 19 residues. The data belong to a study of identifying expanded T cells in peripheral blood. The study's findings and limits: Over about two and four weeks, about 15 and 19 clones changed, versus roughly 1.1 between replicates. Two-week clone count variance significantly increased as total template count grew.

Healthy donors had no documented immune events, such as infections, while sampled. This rearrangement joins TRBV10-3 to TRBJ1-5; tentatively, D is TRBD1 (6 bases). This sequence was found in a person between 18 and 75 years old in good health. Sequences were obtained from blood. CDR3 DNA: TGTGCCATCAGTGAGGCTCGCGGGGGCTCGGGGGATGGCAATCAGCCCCAGCATTTT. It encodes CAISEARGGSGDGNQPQHF.